Included here is one TCR beta chain sequence, with context. No cognate antigen has been identified for it. Within one base of it there is no much larger clone, and no base qualities were kept. This sample is drawn from a study of sequential checkpoint blockade in melanoma (dated by TCRdb to about 2019). About the full investigation: Patients were randomized 1:1 to first-line nivolumab followed by ipilimumab (arm A) or ipilimumab followed by nivolumab (arm B). Maintenance nivolumab was given following each of the two trial sequences. Overall study results and their limits: The model for predicting response that combines TCR metrics with mutation burden needs to be validated in larger, independent patient cohorts.

The sample's treatment or condition label is to be understood as: randomized to nivolumab then ipilimumab (arm A) or the reverse (arm B). Prior DNA-damaging chemotherapy had not been received by any trial patient. Live CD3+CD8+ cells negative for CD19 and CD56 were sorted from thawed PBMCs on a FACS Aria II flow cytometer. The samples were obtained from melanoma patients enrolled in CheckMate 064, an open-label, randomized phase II trial testing sequential checkpoint blockade. Leukapheresis was used to collect peripheral blood mononuclear cells, which were then purified with Ficoll-Paque and frozen in human serum with about 9.3% DMSO. Immediately after sorting, the purity of sorted blood CD3+CD8+ cells was verified to be >95%, after which DNA was extracted. The CDR3 starts with the cysteine, ends with the phenylalanine, and has 15 residues. Only CDR3 DNA is held: 45 bases, read in frame from base 1. V has 3 bases trimmed and J has 6 bases trimmed; junction bases matching no gene number 9. The germline V gene specifies SGHRS as CDR1 and YFSETQ as CDR2.

TCRbeta CDR3 regions were immunosequenced from genomic DNA with the immunoSEQ Assay. Before high-throughput sequencing, the genomic DNA was amplified using bias-controlled multiplex PCR. In the original analysis: To quantify the absolute abundance of each unique TCRbeta CDR3 region, the sequences were collapsed and filtered. Clonality was defined as 1 minus Pielou's evenness and was calculated using productive rearrangements only. A previously published method was used to identify clones with significantly greater frequencies in on-treatment samples than in baseline samples. TCRdb took over this immuneACCESS table, retaining in-frame rearrangements with V and J assigned. Such tables are incomplete; in checked studies, under half of the missing clones stem from an unresolved V gene, and the remainder is unexplained. The V and J calls and clone size come from that table; D and trimming were worked out from the DNA. The sample data list about 17,000 clones, and approximately 80% of these were observed just once. The ten largest clones represent 12% of the sample.

The TCR originated in a human donor with melanoma. The sequenced sample was CD8+ T cells sorted from blood (inferred from file names), obtained from a patient given nivolumab and ipilimumab in sequence. This chain joins TRBV5-1 to TRBJ2-7; the central 10 bases match TRBD1. The CDR3 here reads CASSYLTGGSSEQYF. The bases are TGCGCCAGCAGCTACCTGACAGGGGGCTCGAGCGAGCAGTACTTC.